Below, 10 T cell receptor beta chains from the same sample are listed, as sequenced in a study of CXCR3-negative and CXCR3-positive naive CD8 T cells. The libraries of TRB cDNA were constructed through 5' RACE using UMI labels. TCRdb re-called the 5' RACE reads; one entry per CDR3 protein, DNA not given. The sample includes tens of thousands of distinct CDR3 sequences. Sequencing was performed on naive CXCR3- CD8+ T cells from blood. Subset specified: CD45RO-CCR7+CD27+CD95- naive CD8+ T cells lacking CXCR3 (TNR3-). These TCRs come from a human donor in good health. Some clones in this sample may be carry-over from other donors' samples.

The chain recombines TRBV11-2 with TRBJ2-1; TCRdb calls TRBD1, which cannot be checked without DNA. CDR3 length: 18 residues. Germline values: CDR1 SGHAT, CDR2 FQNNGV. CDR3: CASSLVRATRRLGDEQFF.

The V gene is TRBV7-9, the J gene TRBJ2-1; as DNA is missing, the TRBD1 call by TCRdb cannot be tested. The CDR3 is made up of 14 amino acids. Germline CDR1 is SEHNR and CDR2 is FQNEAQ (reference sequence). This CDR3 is CASNRDSAYNEQFF. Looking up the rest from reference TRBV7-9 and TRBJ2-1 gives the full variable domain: DTGVSQNPRHKITKRGQNVTFRCDPISEHNRLYWYRQTLGQGPEFLTYFQNEAQLEKSRLLSDRFSAERPKGSFSTLEIQRTEQGDSAMYLCASNRDSAYNEQFFGPGTRLTVL.

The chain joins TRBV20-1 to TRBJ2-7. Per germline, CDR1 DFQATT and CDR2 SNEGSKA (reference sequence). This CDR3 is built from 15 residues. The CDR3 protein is CSARDPTSAGLEQYF.

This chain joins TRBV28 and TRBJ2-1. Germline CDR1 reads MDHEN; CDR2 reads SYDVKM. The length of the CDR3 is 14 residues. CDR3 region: CASSFGQPNNEQFF. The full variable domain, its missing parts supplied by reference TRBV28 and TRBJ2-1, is DVKVTQSSRYLVKRTGEKVFLECVQDMDHENMFWYRQDPGLGLRLIYFSYDVKMKEKGDIPEGYSVSREKKERFSLILESASTNQTSMYLCASSFGQPNNEQFFGPGTRLTVL.

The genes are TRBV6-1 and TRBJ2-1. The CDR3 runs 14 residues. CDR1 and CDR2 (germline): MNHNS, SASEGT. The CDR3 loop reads CASSDIGSYNEQFF.

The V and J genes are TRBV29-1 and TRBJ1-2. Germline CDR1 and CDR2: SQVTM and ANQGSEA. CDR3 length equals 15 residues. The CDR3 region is CSVEPTGTLDGGYTF.

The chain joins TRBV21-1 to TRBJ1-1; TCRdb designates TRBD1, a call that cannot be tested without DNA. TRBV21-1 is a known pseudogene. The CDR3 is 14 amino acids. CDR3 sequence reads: CASSKEQANTEAFF.

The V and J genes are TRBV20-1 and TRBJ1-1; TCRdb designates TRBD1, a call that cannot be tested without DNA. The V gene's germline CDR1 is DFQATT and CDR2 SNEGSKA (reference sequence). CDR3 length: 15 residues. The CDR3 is CSARPTGGDLTEAFF.

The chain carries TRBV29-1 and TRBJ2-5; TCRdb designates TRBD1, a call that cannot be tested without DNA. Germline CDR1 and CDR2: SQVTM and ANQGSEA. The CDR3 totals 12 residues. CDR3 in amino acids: CSVVQGMETQYF.

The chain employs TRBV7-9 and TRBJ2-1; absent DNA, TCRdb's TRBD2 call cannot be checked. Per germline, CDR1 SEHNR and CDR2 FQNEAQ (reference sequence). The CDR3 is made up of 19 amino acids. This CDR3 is CASGSGDYGSPSSYNEQFF.